This is a list of T cell receptor beta chains from one sample in a study of blood T cell repertoires in COVID-19. Here immunoSEQ multiplex PCR was the method, and the copy in TCRdb shows in-frame clones only, minus some. The repertoire holds over 140,000 clones, with around 80% as singletons. Sequenced input: peripheral blood. The source of these receptors is an elderly woman with active or convalescent COVID-19. Each CDR3 is given with its conserved first and last residue. Fields, in order: D gene, clone size, V gene, J gene, CDR3 protein, CDR3 DNA. The D gene is left open where the match is weak. Where a row states a size, it is once, few, many or the class of an expanded clone; other rows omit it.

-,many,TRBV4-2,TRBJ1-2,CASSQDQGLLSGYTF,TGTGCCAGCAGCCAAGATCAGGGGCTCCTCTCTGGCTACACCTTC
TRBD1,once,TRBV15,TRBJ1-5,CATSRDLGQGVGQPQHF,TGTGCCACCAGCAGAGATCTGGGACAGGGGGTGGGCCAGCCCCAGCATTTT
-,-,TRBV2,TRBJ2-7,CASSEAWGQSYEQYF,TGTGCCAGCAGTGAAGCGTGGGGACAATCCTACGAGCAGTACTTC
-,once,TRBV18,TRBJ2-6,CASSPLRGKGANVLTF,TGTGCCAGCTCACCATTGCGGGGTAAGGGGGCCAACGTCCTGACTTTC
-,few,TRBV18,TRBJ2-7,CASSPPWSSYEQYF,TGTGCCAGCTCACCCCCGTGGAGCTCCTACGAGCAGTACTTC
-,-,TRBV19,TRBJ1-5,CASSILDSGQPQHF,TGTGCCAGTAGTATACTGGATTCGGGGCAGCCCCAGCATTTT
-,once,TRBV18,TRBJ2-1,CASSPLGALNEQFF,TGTGCCAGCTCACCCCTAGGGGCTCTCAATGAGCAGTTCTTC
-,-,TRBV4-2,TRBJ2-7,CASSPDGGTETYEQYF,TGTGCCAGCAGCCCAGACGGAGGGACAGAGACCTACGAGCAGTACTTC
TRBD1,once,TRBV6-5,TRBJ2-3,CASSYSDRAADTQYF,TGTGCCAGCAGTTACTCGGACAGGGCTGCAGATACGCAGTATTTT
TRBD1,-,TRBV15,TRBJ1-1,CATSREQGFGDEAFF,TGTGCCACCAGCAGAGAACAGGGGTTTGGGGATGAAGCTTTCTTT
-,-,TRBV4-1,TRBJ2-7,CASSQENRDNHEQYF,TGCGCCAGCAGCCAAGAAAACCGGGACAACCACGAGCAGTACTTC
-,-,TRBV11-2,TRBJ1-2,CASSLRGEDYGYTF,TGTGCCAGCAGCTTGCGCGGGGAAGACTATGGCTACACCTTC
TRBD1,-,TRBV2,TRBJ1-4,CASSLGTGYNEKLFF,TGTGCCAGCAGTCTTGGGACAGGGTATAATGAAAAACTGTTTTTT
-,-,TRBV7-3,TRBJ1-2,CASSFRGGGGYTF,TGTGCCAGCAGCTTCCGCGGGGGAGGGGGCTACACCTTC
-,-,TRBV7-3,TRBJ2-3,CASSSHRGGFFTDTQYF,TGTGCCAGCAGCTCCCATAGGGGGGGCTTTTTCACAGATACGCAGTATTTT
TRBD2,-,TRBV11-2,TRBJ2-2,CASSFPLAGAKNTGELFF,TGTGCCAGCAGCTTCCCCCTAGCGGGGGCTAAAAACACCGGGGAGCTGTTTTTT
TRBD2,-,TRBV9,TRBJ2-7,CASSVWSSGGAQYF,TGTGCCAGCAGCGTATGGTCTAGCGGGGGGGCCCAGTACTTC
TRBD1,few,TRBV5-4,TRBJ2-5,CASSLEGGQTQYF,TGTGCCAGCAGCTTGGAAGGGGGCCAGACCCAGTACTTC